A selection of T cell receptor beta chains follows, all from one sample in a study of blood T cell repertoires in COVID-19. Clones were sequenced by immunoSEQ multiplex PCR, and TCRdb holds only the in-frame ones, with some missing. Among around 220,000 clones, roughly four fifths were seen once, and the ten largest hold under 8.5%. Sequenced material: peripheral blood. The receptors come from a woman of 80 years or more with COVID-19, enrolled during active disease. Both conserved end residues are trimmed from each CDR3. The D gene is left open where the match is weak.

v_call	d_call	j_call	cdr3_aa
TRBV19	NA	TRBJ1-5	ASSIGMVNNQPQH
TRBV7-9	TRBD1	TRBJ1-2	ASSSRTGAT
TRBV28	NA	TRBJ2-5	ASSFGFGLQETQY
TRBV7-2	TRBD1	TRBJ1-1	ASKGQENTEAF
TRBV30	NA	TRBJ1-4	AWNLSGQGNRAKLF
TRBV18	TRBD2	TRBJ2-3	ASCLPGGPQY
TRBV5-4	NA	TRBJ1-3	ASSLRQDPSSGNTIY
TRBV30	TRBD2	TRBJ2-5	AWSPSGSQGETQY
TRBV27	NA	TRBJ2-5	ASSLREKETQY
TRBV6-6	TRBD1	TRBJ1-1	AVQGVYTEAF
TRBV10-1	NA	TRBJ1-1	ASSEYREGEAF
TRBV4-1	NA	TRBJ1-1	ASSQGWGSSNTEAF
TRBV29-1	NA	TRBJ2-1	SGYRVGNEQF
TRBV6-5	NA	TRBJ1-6	ASSYGSGARSPLH
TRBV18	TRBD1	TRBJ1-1	ASSPRGQGMGGTEAF
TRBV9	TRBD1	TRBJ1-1	ASSSGVRTGGTEAF
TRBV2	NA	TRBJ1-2	ASSEMGQTLGGYT
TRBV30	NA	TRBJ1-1	AWSSQGSTEAF
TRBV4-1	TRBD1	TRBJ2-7	ASSQGWKWDRETYEQY
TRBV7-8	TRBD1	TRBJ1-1	ASSLAPGDRGTEAF
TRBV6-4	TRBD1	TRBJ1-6	ASSSGTEYNSPLH
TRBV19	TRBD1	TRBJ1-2	ASSVDRSYGYT
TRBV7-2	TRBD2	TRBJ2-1	ASSFGGGARSYNEQF
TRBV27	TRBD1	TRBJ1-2	ASSSPGQGTYGYT
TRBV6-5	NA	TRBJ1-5	ASQKQGGNQPQH
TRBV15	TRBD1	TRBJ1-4	ATSRGQGEKLF
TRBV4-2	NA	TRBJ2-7	ASSQVLGVYEQY
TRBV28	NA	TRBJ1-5	ASTTGTRNQPQH
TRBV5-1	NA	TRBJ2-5	ASSLELVQETQY
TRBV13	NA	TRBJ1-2	ASSLVPVPGYT
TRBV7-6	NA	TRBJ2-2	ASSLGSTGTNTGELF
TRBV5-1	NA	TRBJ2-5	ASSLDQGIASH
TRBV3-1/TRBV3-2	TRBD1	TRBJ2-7	ASSPPRDRASYEQY
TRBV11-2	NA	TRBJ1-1	ASSLDVNTEAF
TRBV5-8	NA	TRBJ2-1	ASRGGVGLRSYNEQF
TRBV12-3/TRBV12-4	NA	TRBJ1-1	ASWRGLNTEAF
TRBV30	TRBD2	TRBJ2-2	AWSPAGLNTGELF
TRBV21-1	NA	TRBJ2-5	ASSERRAGSQKTQY
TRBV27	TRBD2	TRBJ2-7	ASSMTSPGTYEQY
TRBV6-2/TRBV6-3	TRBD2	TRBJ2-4	ASSASGRYIQY
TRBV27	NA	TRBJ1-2	ASGISYGYT
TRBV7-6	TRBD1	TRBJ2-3	ASSVMTGSSTDTQY
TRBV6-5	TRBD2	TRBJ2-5	ASSYRLTSGVYTQY
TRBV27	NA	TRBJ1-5	ASSPNQAQH
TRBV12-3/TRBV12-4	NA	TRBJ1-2	ASSFQGNGYT
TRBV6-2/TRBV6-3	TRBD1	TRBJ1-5	ASSRQGGNQPQH
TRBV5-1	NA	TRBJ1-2	ASSLAATAGAGYT
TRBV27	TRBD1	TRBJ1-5	ASSWTGGRNQPQH
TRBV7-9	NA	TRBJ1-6	ASSLVAALSPLH
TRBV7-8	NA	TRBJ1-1	ASSARRGSTEAF
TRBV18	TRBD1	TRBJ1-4	ASSQGQGPNEKLF
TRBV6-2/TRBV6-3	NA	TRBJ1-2	ASSYPAGEINGYT
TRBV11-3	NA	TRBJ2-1	ASSLAGWNEQF
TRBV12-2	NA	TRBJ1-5	ASRTNRGRLSNQPQH